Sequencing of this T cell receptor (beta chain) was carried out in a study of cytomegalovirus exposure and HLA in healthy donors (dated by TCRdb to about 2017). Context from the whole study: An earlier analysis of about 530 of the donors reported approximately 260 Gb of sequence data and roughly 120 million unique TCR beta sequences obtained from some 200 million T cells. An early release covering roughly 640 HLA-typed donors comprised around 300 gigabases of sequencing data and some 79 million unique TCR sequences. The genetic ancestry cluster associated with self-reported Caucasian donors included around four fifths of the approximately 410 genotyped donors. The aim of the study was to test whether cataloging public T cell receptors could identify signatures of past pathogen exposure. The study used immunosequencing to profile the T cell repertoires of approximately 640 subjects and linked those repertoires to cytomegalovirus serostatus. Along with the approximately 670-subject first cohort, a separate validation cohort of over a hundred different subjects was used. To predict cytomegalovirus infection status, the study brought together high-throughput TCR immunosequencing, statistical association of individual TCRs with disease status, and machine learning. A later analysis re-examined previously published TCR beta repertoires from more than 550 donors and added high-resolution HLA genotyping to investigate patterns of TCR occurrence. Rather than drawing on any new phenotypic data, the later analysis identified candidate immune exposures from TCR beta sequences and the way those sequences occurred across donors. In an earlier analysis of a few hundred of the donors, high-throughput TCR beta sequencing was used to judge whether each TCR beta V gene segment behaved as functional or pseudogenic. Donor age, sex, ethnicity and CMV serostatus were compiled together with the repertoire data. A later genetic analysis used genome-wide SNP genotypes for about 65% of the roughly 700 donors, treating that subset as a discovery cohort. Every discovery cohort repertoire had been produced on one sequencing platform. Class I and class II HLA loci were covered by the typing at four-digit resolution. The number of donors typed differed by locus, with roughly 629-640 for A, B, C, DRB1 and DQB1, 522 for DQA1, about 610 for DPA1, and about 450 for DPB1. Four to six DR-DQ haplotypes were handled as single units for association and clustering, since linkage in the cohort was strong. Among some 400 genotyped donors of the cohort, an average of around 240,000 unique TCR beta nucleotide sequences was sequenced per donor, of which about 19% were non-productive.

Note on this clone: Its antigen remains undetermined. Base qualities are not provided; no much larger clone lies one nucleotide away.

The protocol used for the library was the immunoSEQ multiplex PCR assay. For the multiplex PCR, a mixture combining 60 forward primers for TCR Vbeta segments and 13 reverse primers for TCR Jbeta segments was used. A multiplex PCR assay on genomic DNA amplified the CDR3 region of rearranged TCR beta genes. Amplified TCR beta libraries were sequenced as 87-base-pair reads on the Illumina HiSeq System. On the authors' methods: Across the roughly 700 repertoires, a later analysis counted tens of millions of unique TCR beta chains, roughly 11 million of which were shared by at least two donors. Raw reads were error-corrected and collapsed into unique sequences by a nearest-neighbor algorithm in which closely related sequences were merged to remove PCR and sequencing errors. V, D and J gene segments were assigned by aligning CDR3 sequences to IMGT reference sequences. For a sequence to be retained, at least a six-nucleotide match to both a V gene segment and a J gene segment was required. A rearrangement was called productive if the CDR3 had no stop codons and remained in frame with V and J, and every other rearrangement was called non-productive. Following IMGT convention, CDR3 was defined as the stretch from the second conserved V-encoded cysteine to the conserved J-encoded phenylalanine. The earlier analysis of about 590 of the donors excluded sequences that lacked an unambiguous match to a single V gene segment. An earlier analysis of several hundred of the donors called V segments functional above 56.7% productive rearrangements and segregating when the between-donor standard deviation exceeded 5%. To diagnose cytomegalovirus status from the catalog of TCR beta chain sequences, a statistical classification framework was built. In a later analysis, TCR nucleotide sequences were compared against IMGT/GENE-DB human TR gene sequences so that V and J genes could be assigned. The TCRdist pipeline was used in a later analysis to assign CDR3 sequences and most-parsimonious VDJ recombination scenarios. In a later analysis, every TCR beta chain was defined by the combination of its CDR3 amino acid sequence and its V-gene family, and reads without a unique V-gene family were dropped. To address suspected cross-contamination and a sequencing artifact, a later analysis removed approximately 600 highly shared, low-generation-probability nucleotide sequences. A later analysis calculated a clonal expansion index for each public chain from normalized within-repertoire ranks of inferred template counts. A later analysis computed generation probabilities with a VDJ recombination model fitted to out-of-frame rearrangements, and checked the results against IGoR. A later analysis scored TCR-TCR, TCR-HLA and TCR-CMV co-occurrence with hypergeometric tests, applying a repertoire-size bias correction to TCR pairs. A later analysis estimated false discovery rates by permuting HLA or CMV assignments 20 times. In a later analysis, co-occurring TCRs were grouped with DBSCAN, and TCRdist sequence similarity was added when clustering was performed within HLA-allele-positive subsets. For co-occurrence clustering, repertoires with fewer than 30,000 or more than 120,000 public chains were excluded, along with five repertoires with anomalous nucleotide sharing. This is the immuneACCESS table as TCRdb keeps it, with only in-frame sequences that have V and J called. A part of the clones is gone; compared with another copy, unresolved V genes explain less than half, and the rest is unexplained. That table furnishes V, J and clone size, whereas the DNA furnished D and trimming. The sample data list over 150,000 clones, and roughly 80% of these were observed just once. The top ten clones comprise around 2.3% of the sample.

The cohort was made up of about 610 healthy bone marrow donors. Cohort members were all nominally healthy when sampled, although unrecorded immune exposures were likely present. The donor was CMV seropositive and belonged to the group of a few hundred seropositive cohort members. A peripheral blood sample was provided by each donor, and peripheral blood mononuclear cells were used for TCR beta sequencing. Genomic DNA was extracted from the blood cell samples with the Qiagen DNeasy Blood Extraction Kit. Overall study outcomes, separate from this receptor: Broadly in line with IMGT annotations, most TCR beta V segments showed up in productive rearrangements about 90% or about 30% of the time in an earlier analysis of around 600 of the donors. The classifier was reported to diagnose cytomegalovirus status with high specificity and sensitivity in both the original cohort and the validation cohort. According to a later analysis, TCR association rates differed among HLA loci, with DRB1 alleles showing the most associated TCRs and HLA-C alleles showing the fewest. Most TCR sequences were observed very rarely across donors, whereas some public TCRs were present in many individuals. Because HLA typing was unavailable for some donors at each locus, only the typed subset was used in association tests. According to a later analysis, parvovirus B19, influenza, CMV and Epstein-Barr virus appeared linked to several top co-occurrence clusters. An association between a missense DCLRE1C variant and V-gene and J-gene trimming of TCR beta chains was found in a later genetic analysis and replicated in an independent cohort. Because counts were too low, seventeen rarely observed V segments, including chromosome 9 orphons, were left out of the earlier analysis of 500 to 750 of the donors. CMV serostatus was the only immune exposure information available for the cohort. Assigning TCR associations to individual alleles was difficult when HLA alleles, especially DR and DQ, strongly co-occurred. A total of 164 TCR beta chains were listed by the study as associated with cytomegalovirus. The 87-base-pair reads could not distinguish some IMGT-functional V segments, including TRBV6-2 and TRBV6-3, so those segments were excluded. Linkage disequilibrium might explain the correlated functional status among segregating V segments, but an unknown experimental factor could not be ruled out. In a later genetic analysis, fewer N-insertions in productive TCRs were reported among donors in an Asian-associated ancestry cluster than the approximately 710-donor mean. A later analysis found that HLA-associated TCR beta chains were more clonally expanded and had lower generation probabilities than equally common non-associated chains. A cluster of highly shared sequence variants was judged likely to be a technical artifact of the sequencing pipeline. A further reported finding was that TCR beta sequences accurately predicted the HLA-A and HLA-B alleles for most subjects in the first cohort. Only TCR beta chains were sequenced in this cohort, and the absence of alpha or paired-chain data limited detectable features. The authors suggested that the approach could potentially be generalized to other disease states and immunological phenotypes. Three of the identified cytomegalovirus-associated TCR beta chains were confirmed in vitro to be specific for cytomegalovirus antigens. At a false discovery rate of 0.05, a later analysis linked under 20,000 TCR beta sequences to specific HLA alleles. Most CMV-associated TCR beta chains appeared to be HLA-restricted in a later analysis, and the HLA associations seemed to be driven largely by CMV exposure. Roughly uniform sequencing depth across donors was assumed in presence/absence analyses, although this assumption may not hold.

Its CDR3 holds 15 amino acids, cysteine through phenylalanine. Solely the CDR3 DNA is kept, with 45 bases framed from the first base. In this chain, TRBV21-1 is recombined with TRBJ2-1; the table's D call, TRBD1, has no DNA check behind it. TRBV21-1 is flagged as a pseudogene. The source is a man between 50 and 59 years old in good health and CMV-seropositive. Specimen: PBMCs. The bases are TGTGCCAGCACCCCCTCTCGACAGGCTAGAAATGAGCAGTTCTTC. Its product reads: CASTPSRQARNEQFF.